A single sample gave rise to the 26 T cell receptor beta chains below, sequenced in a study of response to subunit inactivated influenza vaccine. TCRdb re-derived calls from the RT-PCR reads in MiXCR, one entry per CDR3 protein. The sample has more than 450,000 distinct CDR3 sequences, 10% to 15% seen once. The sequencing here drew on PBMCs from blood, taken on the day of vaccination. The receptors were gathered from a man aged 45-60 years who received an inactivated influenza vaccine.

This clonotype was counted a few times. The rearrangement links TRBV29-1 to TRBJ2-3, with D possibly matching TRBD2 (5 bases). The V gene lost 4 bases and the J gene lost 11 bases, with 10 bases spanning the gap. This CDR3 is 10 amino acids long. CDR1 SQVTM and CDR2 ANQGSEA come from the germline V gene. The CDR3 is CSVAGSRQYF. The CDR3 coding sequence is TGCAGCGTTGCGGGATCTCGGCAGTATTTT.

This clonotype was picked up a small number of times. The CDR3 region is CASSRDYGDEQFF. The CDR3 nucleotides are TGTGCCAGCAGCCGGGACTATGGTGATGAGCAGTTCTTC. The chain joins TRBV11-2 to TRBJ2-1; 7 bases line up with TRBD2. The V and J ends lost 5 bases and 8 bases, in that order; junction bases with no gene match: 6. CDR3 size: 13 residues. Germline V lookup: CDR1 SGHAT, CDR2 FQNNGV.

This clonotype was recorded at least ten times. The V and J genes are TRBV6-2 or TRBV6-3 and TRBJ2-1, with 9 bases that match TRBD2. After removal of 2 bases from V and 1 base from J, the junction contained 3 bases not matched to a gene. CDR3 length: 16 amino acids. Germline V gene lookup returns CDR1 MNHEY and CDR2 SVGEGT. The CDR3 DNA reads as TGTGCCAGCAGTTACCCTAGCGGGACTTCCTACAATGAGCAGTTCTTC. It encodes CASSYPSGTSYNEQFF.

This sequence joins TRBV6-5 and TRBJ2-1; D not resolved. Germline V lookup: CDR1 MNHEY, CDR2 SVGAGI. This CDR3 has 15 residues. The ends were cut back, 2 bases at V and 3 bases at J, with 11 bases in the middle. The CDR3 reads CASSYTSPFYNEQFF. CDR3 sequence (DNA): TGTGCCAGCAGTTACACTTCTCCATTCTACAATGAGCAGTTCTTC.

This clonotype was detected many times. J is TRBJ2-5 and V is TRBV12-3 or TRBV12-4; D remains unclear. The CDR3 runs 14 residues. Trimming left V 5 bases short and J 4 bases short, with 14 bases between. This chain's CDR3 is CASSDQRWGETQYF. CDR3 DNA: TGTGCCAGCAGTGACCAGCGTTGGGGAGAGACCCAGTACTTC.

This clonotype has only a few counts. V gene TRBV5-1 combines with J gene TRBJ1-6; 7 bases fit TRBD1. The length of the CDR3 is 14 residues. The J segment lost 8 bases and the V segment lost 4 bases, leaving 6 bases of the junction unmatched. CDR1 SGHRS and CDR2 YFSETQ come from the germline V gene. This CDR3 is CASSVQGVDSPLHF. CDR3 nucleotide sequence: TGCGCCAGCAGCGTTCAGGGGGTTGATTCACCCCTCCACTTT.

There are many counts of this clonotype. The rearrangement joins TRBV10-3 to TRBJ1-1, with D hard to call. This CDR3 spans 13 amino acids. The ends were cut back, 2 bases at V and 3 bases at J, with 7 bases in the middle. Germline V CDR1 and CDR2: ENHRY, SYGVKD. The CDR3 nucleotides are TGTGCCATCAGTGAGAGTGGGGACACTGAAGCTTTCTTT. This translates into CAISESGDTEAFF.

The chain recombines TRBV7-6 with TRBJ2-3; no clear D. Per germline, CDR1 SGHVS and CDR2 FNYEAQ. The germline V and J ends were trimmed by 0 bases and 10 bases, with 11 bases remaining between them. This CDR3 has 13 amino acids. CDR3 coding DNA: TGTGCCAGCAGCTTAGCGCAGGCCCAGTCGCAGTATTTT. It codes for CASSLAQAQSQYF.

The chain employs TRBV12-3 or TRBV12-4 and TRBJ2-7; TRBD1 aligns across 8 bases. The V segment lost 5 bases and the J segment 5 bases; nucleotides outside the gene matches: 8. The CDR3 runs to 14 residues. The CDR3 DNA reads TGTGCCAGCAGTCCTACGGGACAGGTCCACGAGCAGTACTTC. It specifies CASSPTGQVHEQYF.

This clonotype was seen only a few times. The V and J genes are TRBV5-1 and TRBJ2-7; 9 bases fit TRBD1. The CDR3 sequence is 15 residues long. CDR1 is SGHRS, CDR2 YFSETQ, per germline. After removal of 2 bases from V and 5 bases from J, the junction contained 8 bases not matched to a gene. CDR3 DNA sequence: TGCGCCAGCAGCTTTGACAGGGGGAGGCTCAACGAGCAGTACTTC. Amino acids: CASSFDRGRLNEQYF. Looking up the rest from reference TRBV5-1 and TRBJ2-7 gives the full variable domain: KAGVTQTPRYLIKTRGQQVTLSCSPISGHRSVSWYQQTPGQGLQFLFEYFSETQRNKGNFPGRFSGRQFSNSRSEMNVSTLELGDSALYLCASSFDRGRLNEQYFGPGTRLTVT.

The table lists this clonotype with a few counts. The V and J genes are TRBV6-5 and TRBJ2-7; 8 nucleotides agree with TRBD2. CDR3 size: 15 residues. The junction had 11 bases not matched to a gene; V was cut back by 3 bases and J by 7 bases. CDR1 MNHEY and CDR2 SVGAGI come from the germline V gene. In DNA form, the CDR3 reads TGTGCCAGCAGTTATTCCCCGCTCCGGGAGGGAGAGCAGTACTTC. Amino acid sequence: CASSYSPLREGEQYF.

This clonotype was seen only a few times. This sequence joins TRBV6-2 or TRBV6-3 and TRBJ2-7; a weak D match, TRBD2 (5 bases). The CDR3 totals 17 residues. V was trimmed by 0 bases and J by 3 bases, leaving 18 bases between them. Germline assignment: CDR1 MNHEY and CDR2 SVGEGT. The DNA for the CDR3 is TGTGCCAGCAGTTACTCGTTTGCAGCGGCGAGGAGCTACGAGCAGTACTTC. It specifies CASSYSFAAARSYEQYF.

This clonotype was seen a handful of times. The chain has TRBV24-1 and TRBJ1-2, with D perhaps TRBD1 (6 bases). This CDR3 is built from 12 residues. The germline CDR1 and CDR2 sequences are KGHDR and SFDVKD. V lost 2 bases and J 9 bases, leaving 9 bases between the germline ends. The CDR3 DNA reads TGTGCCACCAGTGATTCAGGGGTGAGCTACACCTTC. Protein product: CATSDSGVSYTF.

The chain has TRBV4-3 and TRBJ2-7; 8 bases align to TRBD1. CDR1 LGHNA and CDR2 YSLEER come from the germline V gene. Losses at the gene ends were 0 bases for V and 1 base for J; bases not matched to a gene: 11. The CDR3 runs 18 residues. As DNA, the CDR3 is TGCGCCAGCAGCCAAGAGAGTTATATGGACAGGGCGTCCTACGAGCAGTACTTC. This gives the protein CASSQESYMDRASYEQYF.

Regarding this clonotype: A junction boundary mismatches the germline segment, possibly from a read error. This chain's CDR3 is CASRPGFSNQSQHF. The DNA of the CDR3 is TGTGCCAGCAGGCCCGGGTTTAGCAATCAGTCCCAGCATTTT. The chain has TRBV12-3 or TRBV12-4 and TRBJ1-5, with D unclear. The CDR3 has 14 residues.

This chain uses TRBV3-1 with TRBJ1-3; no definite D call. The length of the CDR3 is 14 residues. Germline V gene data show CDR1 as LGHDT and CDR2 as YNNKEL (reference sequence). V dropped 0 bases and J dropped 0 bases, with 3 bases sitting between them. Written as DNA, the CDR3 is TGTGCCAGCAGCCAAGATCCCTCTGGAAACACCATATATTTT. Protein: CASSQDPSGNTIYF. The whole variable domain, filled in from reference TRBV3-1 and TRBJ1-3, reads DTAVSQTPKYLVTQMGNDKSIKCEQNLGHDTMYWYKQDSKKFLKIMFSYNNKELIINETVPNRFSPKSPDKAHLNLHINSLELGDSAVYFCASSQDPSGNTIYFGEGSWLTVV.

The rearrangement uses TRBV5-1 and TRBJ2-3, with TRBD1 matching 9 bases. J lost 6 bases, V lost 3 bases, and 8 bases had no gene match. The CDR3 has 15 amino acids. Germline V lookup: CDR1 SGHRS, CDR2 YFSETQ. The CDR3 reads CASSSSGTGLDTQYF. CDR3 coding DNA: TGCGCCAGCAGCTCCTCCGGGACAGGGCTGGATACGCAGTATTTT.

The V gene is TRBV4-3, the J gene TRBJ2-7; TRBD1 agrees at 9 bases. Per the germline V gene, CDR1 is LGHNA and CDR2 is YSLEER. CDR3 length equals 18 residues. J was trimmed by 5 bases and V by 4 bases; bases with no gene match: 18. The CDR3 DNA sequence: TGCGCCAGCAGCCCCTATAGGACAGGGGAGTTTGTAGTTAACGAGCAGTACTTC. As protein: CASSPYRTGEFVVNEQYF.

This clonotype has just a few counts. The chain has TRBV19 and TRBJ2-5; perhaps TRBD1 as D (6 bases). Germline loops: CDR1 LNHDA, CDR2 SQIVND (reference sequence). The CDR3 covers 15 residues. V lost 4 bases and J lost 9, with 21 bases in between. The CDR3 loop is CASSTGQISQGSQYF. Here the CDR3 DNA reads TGTGCCAGTAGTACTGGACAAATTTCCCAGGGGTCCCAGTACTTC.

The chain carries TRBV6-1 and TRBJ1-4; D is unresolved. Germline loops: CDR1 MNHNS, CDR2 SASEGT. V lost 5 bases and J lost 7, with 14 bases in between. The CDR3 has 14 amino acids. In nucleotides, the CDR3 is TGTGCCAGCAGTAAGGGCCAGACCATTGAAAAACTGTTTTTT. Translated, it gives CASSKGQTIEKLFF.

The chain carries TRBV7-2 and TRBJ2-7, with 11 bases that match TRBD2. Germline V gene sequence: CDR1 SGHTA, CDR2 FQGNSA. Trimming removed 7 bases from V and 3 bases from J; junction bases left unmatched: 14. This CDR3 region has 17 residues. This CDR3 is CASILREIAGGDYEQYF. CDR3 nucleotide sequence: TGTGCCAGCATCCTCCGAGAGATAGCGGGGGGGGACTACGAGCAGTACTTC.

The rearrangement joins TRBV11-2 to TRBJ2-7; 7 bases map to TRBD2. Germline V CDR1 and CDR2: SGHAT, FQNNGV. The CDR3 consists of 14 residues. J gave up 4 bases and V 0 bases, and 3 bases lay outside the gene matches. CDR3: CASSLEREMYEQYF. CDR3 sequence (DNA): TGTGCCAGCAGCTTAGAGCGGGAGATGTACGAGCAGTACTTC.

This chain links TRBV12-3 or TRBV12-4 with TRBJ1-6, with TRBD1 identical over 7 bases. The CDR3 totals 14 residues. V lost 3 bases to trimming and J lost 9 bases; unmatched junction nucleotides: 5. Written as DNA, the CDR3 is TGTGCCAGCAGTTTGACAGGGATTGGTTCACCCCTCCACTTT. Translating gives CASSLTGIGSPLHF.

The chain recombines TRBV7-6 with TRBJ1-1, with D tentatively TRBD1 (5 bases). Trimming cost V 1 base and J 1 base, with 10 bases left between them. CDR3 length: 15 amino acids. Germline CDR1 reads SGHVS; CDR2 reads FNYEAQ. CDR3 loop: CASSLEPGSNTEAFF. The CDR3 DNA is TGTGCCAGCAGCTTAGAGCCAGGGTCGAACACTGAAGCTTTCTTT.

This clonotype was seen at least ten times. CDR3 protein: CATSRASGELFF. CDR3 DNA sequence: TGTGCCACCAGCAGAGCCTCCGGGGAGCTGTTTTTT. The V and J genes are TRBV15 and TRBJ2-2, with D unclear. The length of the CDR3 is 12 residues. The germline gives CDR1 LNHNV, CDR2 YYDKDF (reference sequence). Trimming took off 1 base at V and 6 bases at J, with 3 bases between the two ends.

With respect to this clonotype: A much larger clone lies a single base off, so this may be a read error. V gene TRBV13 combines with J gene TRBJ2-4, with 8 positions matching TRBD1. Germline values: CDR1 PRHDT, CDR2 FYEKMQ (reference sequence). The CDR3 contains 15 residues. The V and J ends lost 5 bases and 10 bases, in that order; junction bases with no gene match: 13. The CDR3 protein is CASSLKDRDLQIQYF. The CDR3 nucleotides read TGTGCCAGCAGCCTTAAGGACAGGGACCTGCAGATTCAGTACTTC. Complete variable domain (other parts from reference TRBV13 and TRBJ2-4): AAGVIQSPRHLIKEKRETATLKCYPIPRHDTVYWYQQGPGQDPQFLISFYEKMQSDKGSIPDRFSAQQFSDYHSELNMSSLELGDSALYFCASSLKDRDLQIQYFGAGTRLSVL.